Presented here are 23 T cell receptor beta chains from one specimen sequenced in a study of blood T cell repertoires in COVID-19. TCRdb keeps only in-frame clones here, not all; method: immunoSEQ multiplex PCR. Altogether fewer than 350,000 clones are present, roughly 90% being singletons, with the ten largest covering roughly 5.1%. The sample consisted of peripheral blood. These TCRs come from a man aged 40-49 years with acute or convalescent COVID-19.

The chain uses TRBV12-3 or TRBV12-4 and TRBJ1-1, with 8 bases lining up with TRBD1. Unmatched junction bases numbered 5, after V lost 6 bases and J lost 5 bases. This CDR3 region has 13 residues. In nucleotides, the CDR3 is TGTGCCAGCAGGGACAGGGTAGCTACTGAAGCTTTCTTT. This encodes CASRDRVATEAFF.

V usage is TRBV5-1 and J usage is TRBJ2-3, with 8 bases aligning to TRBD1. The CDR3 runs 18 residues. V was clipped by 0 bases and J by 2 bases; unmatched bases: 11. Per germline, CDR1 SGHRS and CDR2 YFSETQ. The CDR3 coding sequence is TGCGCCAGCAGCTTGGACACTGACAGGGGCCTTCTCACAGATACGCAGTATTTT. Translated, it gives CASSLDTDRGLLTDTQYF.

This rearrangement joins TRBV2 to TRBJ2-1, with TRBD2 identical over 13 bases. The germline V gene encodes CDR1 SNHLY and CDR2 FYNNEI. This CDR3 has 15 amino acids. V trimming: 7 bases; J trimming: 8 bases; junction bases outside the gene matches: 8. DNA of the CDR3: TGTGCCAGCACCCCGGGACTAGCGGGGACCGATGAGCAGTTCTTC. Translated: CASTPGLAGTDEQFF.

J is TRBJ1-1 and V is TRBV18; no definite D call. The CDR3 contains 13 residues. V was cut by 0 bases and J by 4 bases, with 6 bases left in between. Germline values: CDR1 KGHSH, CDR2 LQKENI. The DNA for the CDR3 is TGTGCCAGCTCACCACCCGTCAGCACTGAAGCTTTCTTT. Residues: CASSPPVSTEAFF.

This sequence joins TRBV2 and TRBJ2-3; D possibly corresponds to TRBD2 (5 bases). The V end was cut by 11 bases, the J end by 4 bases, with 10 bases between. The CDR3 is 11 residues long. Germline V gives CDR1 SNHLY, CDR2 FYNNEI. The chain's CDR3 is CAREGADTQYF. The DNA of the CDR3 is TGTGCCCGTGAGGGCGCAGATACGCAGTATTTT.

The chain links TRBV3-1 (or the pseudogene TRBV3-2) to TRBJ1-1; TRBD1 matches 11 bases. This CDR3 is 15 amino acids long. V lost 5 bases, J lost 5 bases, and 7 bases stayed unmatched. Germline V gene data show CDR1 as LGHDT and CDR2 as YNNKEL (reference sequence). This CDR3 reads CASSWTGGANTEAFF. CDR3 nucleotides: TGTGCCAGCAGCTGGACAGGGGGCGCTAATACTGAAGCTTTCTTT.

This chain links TRBV5-4 with TRBJ1-1, with TRBD1 matching over 7 bases. V was clipped by 4 bases and J by 2 bases; unmatched bases: 2. The CDR3 extends over 13 amino acids. Germline-derived CDR1 and CDR2 are SGHNT and YYREEE (reference sequence). The CDR3: CASSGQANTEAFF. In DNA form, the CDR3 reads TGTGCCAGCAGCGGACAGGCCAACACTGAAGCTTTCTTT. Together with reference TRBV5-4 and TRBJ1-1, the CDR3 gives the full variable domain: ETGVTQSPTHLIKTRGQQVTLRCSSQSGHNTVSWYQQALGQGPQFIFQYYREEENGRGNFPPRFSGLQFPNYSSELNVNALELDDSALYLCASSGQANTEAFFGQGTRLTVV.

V gene TRBV11-2 combines with J gene TRBJ2-1; a weak D match, TRBD2 (6 bases). Germline V gene data show CDR1 as SGHAT and CDR2 as FQNNGV. This CDR3 has 15 residues. Trimming stripped 6 bases from V and 0 bases from J, with 12 bases between. CDR3 sequence: CASRLSSDSYNEQFF. CDR3 bases: TGTGCCAGCAGGCTCTCTAGCGACTCCTACAATGAGCAGTTCTTC.

V usage is TRBV6-5 and J usage is TRBJ1-2; D unclear. V was clipped by 6 bases and J by 1 base, with 15 bases between them. The CDR3 has 15 amino acids. CDR1 is MNHEY, CDR2 SVGAGI, per germline. The CDR3 region is CASSLNQDINYGYTF. The CDR3 DNA is TGTGCCAGCAGCCTCAACCAGGATATTAACTATGGCTACACCTTC.

The chain couples TRBV5-4 to TRBJ1-2; the D gene is possibly TRBD1 (6 bases). V lost 2 bases and J lost 1, with 15 bases in between. The CDR3 consists of 16 residues. Per the germline V gene, CDR1 is SGHNT and CDR2 is YYREEE (reference sequence). CDR3 in DNA: TGTGCCAGCAGCTTATACAGGGAAGGGGGTAACTATGGCTACACCTTC. Amino acid sequence: CASSLYREGGNYGYTF.

V is TRBV5-1 and J is TRBJ2-7, with D maybe TRBD1 (6 bases). This CDR3 spans 17 amino acids. Germline V gives CDR1 SGHRS, CDR2 YFSETQ. The V and J ends lost 1 base and 0 bases respectively, with 17 bases between them. In DNA, the CDR3 is TGCGCCAGCAGCTTGTATTTTAACAGGGCTGACTCCTACGAGCAGTACTTC. Its translation is CASSLYFNRADSYEQYF.

This sequence joins TRBV3-1 (or the pseudogene TRBV3-2) and TRBJ1-2; D unclear. Trimming left V 7 bases short and J 4 bases short, with 19 bases between. This CDR3 spans 15 amino acids. Germline V gene data show CDR1 as LGHDT and CDR2 as YNNKEL (reference sequence). The CDR3 reads CASTPRVNVGYGYTF. As DNA, the CDR3 is TGTGCCAGCACCCCGAGGGTTAACGTTGGCTATGGCTACACCTTC.

V is TRBV14 and J is TRBJ2-5; the D gene is possibly TRBD2 (5 bases). Germline V gene sequence: CDR1 SGHDN, CDR2 FVKESK. Trimming cost V 4 bases and J 5 bases, with 20 bases left between them. The CDR3 runs 16 residues. The CDR3 reads CASSPLTSIVTETQYF. As DNA, the CDR3 is TGTGCCAGCAGCCCTTTAACTAGTATCGTGACGGAGACCCAGTACTTC.

The V call is TRBV5-1, the J call TRBJ2-7; the match to TRBD1 covers 8 bases. J gave up 3 bases and V 1 base, and 9 bases lay outside the gene matches. In germline, CDR1 is SGHRS, CDR2 YFSETQ. The CDR3 sequence is 16 residues long. CDR3: CASSLSAGTGRYEQYF. The CDR3 DNA reads as TGCGCCAGCAGCTTGTCGGCGGGGACAGGACGCTACGAGCAGTACTTC.

This chain uses TRBV6-5 with TRBJ1-6; D gene uncertain. The germline gives CDR1 MNHEY, CDR2 SVGAGI. The CDR3 spans 13 residues. The germline V and J ends were trimmed by 8 bases and 7 bases, with 12 bases remaining between them. CDR3 region: CASGLGQNSPLHF. The DNA of the CDR3 is TGTGCCAGCGGTTTGGGCCAGAATTCACCCCTCCACTTT.

The gene calls are TRBV7-9 and TRBJ2-2, with TRBD2 matching over 10 bases. CDR3 length equals 16 residues. Per the germline V gene, CDR1 is SEHNR and CDR2 is FQNEAQ (reference sequence). Trimming took 3 bases from V and 1 from J; bases not matched to a gene: 2. As DNA, the CDR3 is TGTGCCAGCAGCTTTAGGACTAGCGGGAACACCGGGGAGCTGTTTTTT. Amino acid sequence: CASSFRTSGNTGELFF.

The rearrangement joins TRBV5-4 to TRBJ2-3; no definite D call. This CDR3 spans 12 amino acids. The V gene's germline CDR1 is SGHNT and CDR2 YYREEE (reference sequence). With 0 bases removed from V and 12 bases from J, the gap between germline ends came to 11 bases. As DNA, the CDR3 is TGTGCCAGCAGCTTGGACACCTCGAAACAGTATTTT. Its protein is CASSLDTSKQYF.

The genes are TRBV19 and TRBJ2-4, with D possibly being TRBD1 (5 bases). This CDR3 is 14 amino acids long. CDR1 and CDR2 from the germline V gene are LNHDA and SQIVND (reference sequence). With 6 bases removed from V and 2 bases from J, the gap between germline ends came to 11 bases. The CDR3 reads CASSLRGSKNIQYF. The CDR3 DNA sequence: TGTGCCAGTAGCCTAAGGGGATCCAAAAACATTCAGTACTTC. Drawing the rest from reference TRBV19 and TRBJ2-4, the complete variable domain is DGGITQSPKYLFRKEGQNVTLSCEQNLNHDAMYWYRQDPGQGLRLIYYSQIVNDFQKGDIAEGYSVSREKKESFPLTVTSAQKNPTAFYLCASSLRGSKNIQYFGAGTRLSVL.

This clone was seen repeatedly, ten times or more. V gene TRBV2 combines with J gene TRBJ1-6; D is undetermined. The CDR3 covers 14 residues. Germline CDR1 SNHLY, CDR2 FYNNEI. The V end lost 8 bases, the J end lost 7 bases, and 15 bases lay between the germline ends. CDR3 region: CASSERSSNSPLHF. In DNA, the CDR3 is TGTGCCAGCTCCGAGAGGAGTTCGAATTCACCCCTCCACTTT. The whole variable domain, remainder taken from reference TRBV2 and TRBJ1-6, is EPEVTQTPSHQVTQMGQEVILRCVPISNHLYFYWYRQILGQKVEFLVSFYNNEISEKSEIFDDQFSVERPDGSNFTLKIRSTKLEDSAMYFCASSERSSNSPLHFGNGTRLTVT.

The chain carries TRBV5-6 and TRBJ1-3; 8 bases agree with TRBD1. The V gene's germline CDR1 is SGHDT and CDR2 YYEEEE. The CDR3 totals 17 residues. Trimming cost V 2 bases and J 1 base; bases outside gene matches: 8. As DNA, the CDR3 is TGTGCCAGCAGCTTCCCCGAGCAGGGGGCGTCTGGAAACACCATATATTTT. Protein sequence: CASSFPEQGASGNTIYF.

The chain employs TRBV3-1 (or the pseudogene TRBV3-2) and TRBJ1-1, with TRBD1 matching 7 bases. Germline V lookup: CDR1 LGHDT, CDR2 YNNKEL (reference sequence). Trimming removed 6 bases from V and 8 bases from J; junction bases left unmatched: 9. The CDR3 length is 13 residues. The CDR3 DNA sequence: TGTGCCAGCAGATTAGGACAGGAGGGAGAAGCTTTCTTT. It translates to CASRLGQEGEAFF.

V gene TRBV30 combines with J gene TRBJ2-6, with a weak D call TRBD2 (5 bases). Germline V gives CDR1 GTSNPN, CDR2 SVGIG (reference sequence). The CDR3 runs 15 residues. V was clipped by 0 bases and J by 1 base, with 7 bases between them. The CDR3, as DNA: TGTGCCTGGAGTGTACGAGGGTCTGGGGCCAACGTCCTGACTTTC. Protein sequence: CAWSVRGSGANVLTF.

The J gene is TRBJ2-2, the V gene TRBV7-9, with 9 bases matching TRBD1. Looked up from germline, CDR1 is SEHNR and CDR2 is FQNEAQ (reference sequence). The CDR3 contains 16 residues. V shed 1 base and J 6 bases; nucleotides not matched to a gene: 6. CDR3 in amino acids: CASSLGSTGGAGELFF. The CDR3 DNA is TGTGCCAGCAGCTTAGGCTCCACAGGGGGCGCCGGGGAGCTGTTTTTT.